This T cell receptor (beta chain) was documented in a study of cytomegalovirus exposure and HLA in healthy donors (dated by TCRdb to the late 2010s). Context from the whole study: A later analysis indicated that the 120 validation repertoires were generated on the platform also employed for the approximately 700 repertoires of the first cohort. The study was designed to test whether signatures of past pathogen exposure could be identified by cataloging public T cell receptors. A separate validation cohort of 90 to 150 different subjects was used in addition to the roughly 700-subject first cohort. The study combined high-throughput TCR immunosequencing, statistical association of individual TCRs with disease status, and machine learning to predict cytomegalovirus infection status. What the authors observed across the whole study: A total of 150 or so TCR beta chains were listed by the study as associated with cytomegalovirus. A few of the identified cytomegalovirus-associated TCR beta chains were confirmed in vitro to be specific for cytomegalovirus antigens. Of the cluster scores, around 95% were above 0 in a later analysis, which found that TCRs clustered in the first cohort also tended to co-occur in the approximately 120 validation repertoires. While some public TCRs were present in many individuals, most TCR sequences turned up only very rarely across donors. According to the authors, the approach could potentially be generalized to other disease states and immunological phenotypes. A later analysis had no HLA typing for the validation cohort, so co-occurrence there was scored across all 130 or so repertoires. The classifier was reported to diagnose cytomegalovirus status with high specificity and sensitivity in both the original and validation cohorts.

The donors were included in the validation cohort of 120 subjects, a group kept apart from the approximately 690-subject first cohort. Library preparation used the immunoSEQ multiplex PCR assay. The original pipeline was this. A statistical classification framework was built for diagnosing cytomegalovirus status from the catalog of TCR beta chain sequences. This immuneACCESS table, as held by TCRdb, lists in-frame sequences with V and J called but not all clones. Of the missing ones, under half trace to an unresolved V gene in checked studies; the others have no known cause. V, J and clone size are those of that table, while D and trimming were read from the DNA. For this sample there are hundreds of thousands of clones; 80% to 90% appear just once. Roughly 0.8% of the sample lies in the top ten. CDR1 and CDR2, per the germline V gene, are MRHNA and SNTAGT. Taken from cysteine to phenylalanine, the CDR3 has 13 residues. Here the CDR3 DNA is all that survives: 39 bases in frame from base 1. The trim is 3 bases for V and 6 bases for J, with a gap of 9 bases between the germline ends.

Points on this clone: Its antigen remains unidentified. No much larger clonotype is one base removed from it; base qualities were not supplied.

Sequencing used PBMCs. This receptor was obtained from a woman in her late teens or twenties in good health and CMV-seronegative. Recombination connected TRBV6-4 to TRBJ2-1, with a weak D call of TRBD1 (6 bases match). The nucleotide sequence reads TGTGCCAGCAGTGAACAGGGTGTCAATGAGCAGTTCTTC. Its translation is CASSEQGVNEQFF.